These 2 T cell receptor beta chains were all obtained from the same sample, sequenced in a study of OX40 agonist ivuxolimab in advanced cancers. Generated by immunoSEQ multiplex PCR, the TCRdb table keeps only in-frame clones and is missing some. The sample yields more than 90,000 clones, about four fifths seen once. The sample here was CD4+ or CD8+ T cells sorted from blood, taken in a trial of the OX40 agonist ivuxolimab. The receptor set was obtained from an adult with an advanced solid tumor such as melanoma, head and neck, liver or kidney cancer.

V gene TRBV7-3 combines with J gene TRBJ2-3, with 8 bases matching TRBD2. Germline trimming cut 4 bases from V and 1 base from J; bases unmatched to any gene: 1. CDR1 and CDR2 from the germline V gene are SGHTA and FQGTGA. The CDR3 contains 14 residues. CDR3 in amino acids: CASSSGGGTDTQYF. For the CDR3, the DNA is TGTGCCAGCAGCTCCGGGGGGGGCACAGATACGCAGTATTTT.

The gene calls are TRBV28 and TRBJ1-6; D gene ambiguous. Germline V lookup: CDR1 MDHEN, CDR2 SYDVKM. Trimming took off 3 bases at V and 6 bases at J, with 9 bases between the two ends. There are 14 residues in the CDR3. The CDR3 DNA is TGTGCCAGCAGTTTGTCACGGCTTAATTCACCCCTCCACTTT. Translation: CASSLSRLNSPLHF.